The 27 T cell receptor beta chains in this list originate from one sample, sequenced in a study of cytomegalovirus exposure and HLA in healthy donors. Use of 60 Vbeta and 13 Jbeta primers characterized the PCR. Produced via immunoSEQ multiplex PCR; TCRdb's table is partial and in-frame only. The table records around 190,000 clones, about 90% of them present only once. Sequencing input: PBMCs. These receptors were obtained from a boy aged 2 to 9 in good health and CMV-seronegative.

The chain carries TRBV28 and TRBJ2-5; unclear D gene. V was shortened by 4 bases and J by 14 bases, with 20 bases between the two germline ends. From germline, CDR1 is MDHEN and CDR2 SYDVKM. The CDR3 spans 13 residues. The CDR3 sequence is CASSSYVLLGRYF. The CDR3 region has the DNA TGTGCCAGCAGTTCCTACGTCTTGCTGGGCCGCTACTTC. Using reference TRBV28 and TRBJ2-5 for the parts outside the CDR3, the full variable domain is DVKVTQSSRYLVKRTGEKVFLECVQDMDHENMFWYRQDPGLGLRLIYFSYDVKMKEKGDIPEGYSVSREKKERFSLILESASTNQTSMYLCASSSYVLLGRYFGPGTRLLVL.

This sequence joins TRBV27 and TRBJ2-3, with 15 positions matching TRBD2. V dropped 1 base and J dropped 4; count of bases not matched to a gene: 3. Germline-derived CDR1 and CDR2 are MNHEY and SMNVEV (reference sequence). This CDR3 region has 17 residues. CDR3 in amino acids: CASSLLGLAGGADTQYF. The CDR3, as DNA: TGTGCCAGCAGTTTATTGGGACTAGCGGGGGGAGCAGATACGCAGTATTTT.

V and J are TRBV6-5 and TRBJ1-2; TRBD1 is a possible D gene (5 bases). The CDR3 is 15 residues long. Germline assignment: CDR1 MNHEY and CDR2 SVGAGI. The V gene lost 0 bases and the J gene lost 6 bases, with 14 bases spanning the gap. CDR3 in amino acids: CASSYSKGRANGYTF. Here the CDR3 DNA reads TGTGCCAGCAGTTACTCAAAGGGGCGCGCGAATGGCTACACCTTC.

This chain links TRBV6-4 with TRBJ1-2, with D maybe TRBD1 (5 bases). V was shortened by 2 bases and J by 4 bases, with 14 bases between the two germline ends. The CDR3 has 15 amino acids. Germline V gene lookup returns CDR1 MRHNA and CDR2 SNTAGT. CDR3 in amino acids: CASSDRSGGGYGYTF. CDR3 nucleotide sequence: TGTGCCAGCAGTGACAGGTCCGGGGGAGGCTATGGCTACACCTTC.

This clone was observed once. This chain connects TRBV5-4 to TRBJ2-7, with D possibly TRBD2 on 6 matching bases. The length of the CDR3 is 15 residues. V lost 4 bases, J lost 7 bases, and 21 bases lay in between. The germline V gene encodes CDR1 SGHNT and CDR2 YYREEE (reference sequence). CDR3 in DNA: TGTGCCAGCAGCCCTACCGGGACTCGCGTTTATGAGCAGTACTTC. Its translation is CASSPTGTRVYEQYF.

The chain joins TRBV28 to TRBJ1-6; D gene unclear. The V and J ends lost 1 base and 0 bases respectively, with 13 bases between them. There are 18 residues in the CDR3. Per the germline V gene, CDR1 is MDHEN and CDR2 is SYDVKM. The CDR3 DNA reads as TGTGCCAGCAGTTTATCCCCTCAGAAAAGCTCCTATAATTCACCCCTCCACTTT. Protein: CASSLSPQKSSYNSPLHF. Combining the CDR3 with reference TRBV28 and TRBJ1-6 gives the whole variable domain DVKVTQSSRYLVKRTGEKVFLECVQDMDHENMFWYRQDPGLGLRLIYFSYDVKMKEKGDIPEGYSVSREKKERFSLILESASTNQTSMYLCASSLSPQKSSYNSPLHFGNGTRLTVT.

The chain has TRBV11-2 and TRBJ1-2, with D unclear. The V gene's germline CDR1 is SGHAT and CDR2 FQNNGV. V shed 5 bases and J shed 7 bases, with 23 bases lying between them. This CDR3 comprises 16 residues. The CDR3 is CASSPPESKWAGGYTF. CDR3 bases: TGTGCCAGCAGCCCACCCGAATCTAAGTGGGCAGGTGGCTACACCTTC. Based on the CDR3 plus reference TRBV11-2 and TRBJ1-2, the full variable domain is EAGVAQSPRYKIIEKRQSVAFWCNPISGHATLYWYQQILGQGPKLLIQFQNNGVVDDSQLPKDRFSAERLKGVDSTLKIQPAKLEDSAVYLCASSPPESKWAGGYTFGSGTRLTVV.

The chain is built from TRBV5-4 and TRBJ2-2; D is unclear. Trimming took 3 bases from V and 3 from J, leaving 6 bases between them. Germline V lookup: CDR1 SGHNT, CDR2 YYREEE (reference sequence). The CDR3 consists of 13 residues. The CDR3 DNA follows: TGTGCCAGCAGCTCAGACTACACCGGGGAGCTGTTTTTT. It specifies CASSSDYTGELFF.

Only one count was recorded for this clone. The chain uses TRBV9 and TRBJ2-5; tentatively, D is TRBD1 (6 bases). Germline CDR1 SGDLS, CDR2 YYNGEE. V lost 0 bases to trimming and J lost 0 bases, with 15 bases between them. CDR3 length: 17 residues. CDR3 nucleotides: TGTGCCAGCAGCGTAGGTACAGGGTTGGGGTACCAAGAGACCCAGTACTTC. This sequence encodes CASSVGTGLGYQETQYF.

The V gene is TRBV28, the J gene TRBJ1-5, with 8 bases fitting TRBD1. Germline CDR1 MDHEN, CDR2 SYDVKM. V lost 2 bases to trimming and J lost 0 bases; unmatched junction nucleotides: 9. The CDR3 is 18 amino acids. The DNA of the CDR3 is TGTGCCAGCAGTTTACCCCCGACAGGGGAATATAGCAATCAGCCCCAGCATTTT. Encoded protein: CASSLPPTGEYSNQPQHF.

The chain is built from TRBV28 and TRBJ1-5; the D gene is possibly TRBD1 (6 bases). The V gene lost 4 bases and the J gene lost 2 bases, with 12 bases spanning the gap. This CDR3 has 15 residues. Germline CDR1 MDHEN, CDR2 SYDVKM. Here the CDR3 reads CASSSMSGGNQPQHF. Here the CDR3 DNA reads TGTGCCAGCAGTTCAATGTCAGGGGGCAATCAGCCCCAGCATTTT.

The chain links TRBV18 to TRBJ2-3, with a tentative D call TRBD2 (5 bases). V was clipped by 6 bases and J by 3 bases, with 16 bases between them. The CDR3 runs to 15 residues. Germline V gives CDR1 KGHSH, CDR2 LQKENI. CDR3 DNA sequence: TGTGCCAGCTCCCCAAAAGCCCTAGCAACAGATACGCAGTATTTT. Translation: CASSPKALATDTQYF. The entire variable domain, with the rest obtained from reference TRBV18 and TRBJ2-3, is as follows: NAGVMQNPRHLVRRRGQEARLRCSPMKGHSHVYWYRQLPEEGLKFMVYLQKENIIDESGMPKERFSAEFPKEGPSILRIQQVVRGDSAAYFCASSPKALATDTQYFGPGTRLTVL.

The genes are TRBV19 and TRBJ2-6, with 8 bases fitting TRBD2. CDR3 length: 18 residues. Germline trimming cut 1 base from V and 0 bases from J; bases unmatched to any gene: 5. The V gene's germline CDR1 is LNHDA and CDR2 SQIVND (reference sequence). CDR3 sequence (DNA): TGTGCCAGTAGTATAGTTAGCGGGACCATCTCTGGGGCCAACGTCCTGACTTTC. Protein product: CASSIVSGTISGANVLTF.

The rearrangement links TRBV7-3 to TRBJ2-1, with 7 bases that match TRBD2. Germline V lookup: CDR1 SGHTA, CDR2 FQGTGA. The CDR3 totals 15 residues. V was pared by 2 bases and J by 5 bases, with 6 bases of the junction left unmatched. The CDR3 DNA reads TGTGCCAGCAGCTTAGGGCTAGCGGAACACAATGAGCAGTTCTTC. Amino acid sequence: CASSLGLAEHNEQFF.

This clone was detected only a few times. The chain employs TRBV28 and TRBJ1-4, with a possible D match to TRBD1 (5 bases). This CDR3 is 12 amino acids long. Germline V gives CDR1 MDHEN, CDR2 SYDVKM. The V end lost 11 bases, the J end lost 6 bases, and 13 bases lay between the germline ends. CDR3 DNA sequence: TGTGCCGCGGGGCGAGGGGATGAAAAACTGTTTTTT. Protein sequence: CAAGRGDEKLFF.

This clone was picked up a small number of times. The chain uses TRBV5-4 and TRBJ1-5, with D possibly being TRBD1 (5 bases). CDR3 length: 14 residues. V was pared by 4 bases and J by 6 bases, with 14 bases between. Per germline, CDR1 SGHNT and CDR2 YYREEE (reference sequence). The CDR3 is CASSPSRGGQPQHF. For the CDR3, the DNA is TGTGCCAGCAGCCCCTCCCGGGGGGGTCAGCCCCAGCATTTT. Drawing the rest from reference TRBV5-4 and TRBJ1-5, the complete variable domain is ETGVTQSPTHLIKTRGQQVTLRCSSQSGHNTVSWYQQALGQGPQFIFQYYREEENGRGNFPPRFSGLQFPNYSSELNVNALELDDSALYLCASSPSRGGQPQHFGDGTRLSIL.

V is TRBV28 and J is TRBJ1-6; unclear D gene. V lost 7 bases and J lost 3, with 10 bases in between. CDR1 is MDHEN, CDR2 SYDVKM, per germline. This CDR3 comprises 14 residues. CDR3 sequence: CASTPNSYNSPLHF. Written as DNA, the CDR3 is TGTGCCAGCACTCCAAACAGCTATAATTCACCCCTCCACTTT. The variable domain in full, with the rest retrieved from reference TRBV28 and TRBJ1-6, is DVKVTQSSRYLVKRTGEKVFLECVQDMDHENMFWYRQDPGLGLRLIYFSYDVKMKEKGDIPEGYSVSREKKERFSLILESASTNQTSMYLCASTPNSYNSPLHFGNGTRLTVT.

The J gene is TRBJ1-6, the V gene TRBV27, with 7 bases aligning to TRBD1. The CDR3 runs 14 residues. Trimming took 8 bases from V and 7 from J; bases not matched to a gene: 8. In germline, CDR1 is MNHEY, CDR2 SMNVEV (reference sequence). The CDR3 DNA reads TGTGCCAGCGGCCCGGGACAGAGAAATTCACCCCTCCACTTT. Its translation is CASGPGQRNSPLHF.

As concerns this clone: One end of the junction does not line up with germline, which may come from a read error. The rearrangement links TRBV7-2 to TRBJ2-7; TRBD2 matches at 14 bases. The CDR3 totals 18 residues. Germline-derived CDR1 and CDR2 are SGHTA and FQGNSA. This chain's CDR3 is CASSFTGTSGSRSSEQYF. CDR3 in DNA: TGTGCCAGCAGCTTTACCGGGACTAGCGGGAGCAGATCCTCCGAGCAGTACTTC.

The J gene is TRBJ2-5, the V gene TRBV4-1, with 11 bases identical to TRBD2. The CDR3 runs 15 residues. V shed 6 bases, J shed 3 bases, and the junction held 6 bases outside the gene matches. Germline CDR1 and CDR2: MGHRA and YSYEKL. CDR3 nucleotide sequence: TGCGCCAGCAGGCTCACTAGCGGGAGAGAAGAGACCCAGTACTTC. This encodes CASRLTSGREETQYF.

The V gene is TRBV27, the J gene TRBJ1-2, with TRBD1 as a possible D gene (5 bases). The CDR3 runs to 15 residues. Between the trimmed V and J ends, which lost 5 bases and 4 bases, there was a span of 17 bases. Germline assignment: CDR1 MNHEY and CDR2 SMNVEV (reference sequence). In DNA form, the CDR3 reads TGTGCCAGCAGTCCCGGGGGTCCTAGGGGCTATGGCTACACCTTC. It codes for CASSPGGPRGYGYTF.

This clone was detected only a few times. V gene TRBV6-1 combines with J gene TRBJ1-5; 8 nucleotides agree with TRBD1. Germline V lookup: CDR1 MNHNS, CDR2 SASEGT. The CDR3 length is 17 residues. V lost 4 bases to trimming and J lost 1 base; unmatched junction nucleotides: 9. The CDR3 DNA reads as TGTGCCAGCAGTGGGCAAGCAGGGGGCGCGAGCAATCAGCCCCAGCATTTT. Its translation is CASSGQAGGASNQPQHF.

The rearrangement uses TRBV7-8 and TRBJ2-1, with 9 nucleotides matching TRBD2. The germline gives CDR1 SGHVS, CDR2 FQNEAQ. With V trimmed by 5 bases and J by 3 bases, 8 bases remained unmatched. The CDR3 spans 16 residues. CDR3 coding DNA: TGTGCCAGCAGCAAAAGCGGGGGGTCCTTCTACAATGAGCAGTTCTTC. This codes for CASSKSGGSFYNEQFF.

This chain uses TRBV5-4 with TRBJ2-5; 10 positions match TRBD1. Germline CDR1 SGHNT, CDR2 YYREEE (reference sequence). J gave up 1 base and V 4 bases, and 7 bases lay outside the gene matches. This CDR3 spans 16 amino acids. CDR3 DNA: TGTGCCAGCAGCACACCGGGACAGGGGACCCAAGAGACCCAGTACTTC. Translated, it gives CASSTPGQGTQETQYF.

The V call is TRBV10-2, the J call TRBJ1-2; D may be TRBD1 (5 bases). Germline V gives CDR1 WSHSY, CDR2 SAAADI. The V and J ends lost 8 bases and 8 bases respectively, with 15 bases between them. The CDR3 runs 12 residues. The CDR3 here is CASAIGAGGYTF. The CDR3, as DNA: TGCGCCAGCGCCATTGGGGCTGGCGGCTACACCTTC.

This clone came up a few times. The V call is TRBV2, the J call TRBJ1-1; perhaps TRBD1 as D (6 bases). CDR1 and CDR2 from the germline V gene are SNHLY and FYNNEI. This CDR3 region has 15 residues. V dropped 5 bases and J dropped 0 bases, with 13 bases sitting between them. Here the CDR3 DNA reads TGTGCCAGCAGTCTTGGTCGGACAGTGAACACTGAAGCTTTCTTT. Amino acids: CASSLGRTVNTEAFF.

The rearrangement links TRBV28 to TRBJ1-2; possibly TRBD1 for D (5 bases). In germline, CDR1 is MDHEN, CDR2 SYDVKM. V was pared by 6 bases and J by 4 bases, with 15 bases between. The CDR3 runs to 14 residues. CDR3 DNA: TGTGCCAGCAGGGCGGGACTCCCACCCTATGGCTACACCTTC. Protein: CASRAGLPPYGYTF.